This is a list of T cell receptor beta chains from one sample in a study of cytomegalovirus exposure and HLA in healthy donors. Repertoires were generated with immunoSEQ multiplex PCR, while TCRdb's copy carries only in-frame clones and drops some. The table lists approximately 70,000 clones, 74% of them singletons. Sequencing was carried out using PBMCs. The source of these receptors is an older woman in good health and CMV-seropositive. Each CDR3 is given with its conserved first and last residue. Each record gives: V gene, D gene, clone size, J gene, CDR3 DNA, CDR3 protein. A D gene is named only where the DNA matches it firmly. Clone sizes are given selectively: once, few, many, or a class where the clone is expanded.

V gene: TRBV4-1
D gene: .
clone size: .
J gene: TRBJ1-2
CDR3 DNA: TGCGCCAGCAGCCAAGATAAAGGCAGGAGCTACACCTTC
CDR3 protein: CASSQDKGRSYTF

V gene: TRBV7-9
D gene: .
clone size: once
J gene: TRBJ1-2
CDR3 DNA: TGTGCCAGCAGCTCTGCAGGGTACTATGGCTACACCTTC
CDR3 protein: CASSSAGYYGYTF

V gene: TRBV4-1
D gene: TRBD2
clone size: medium-sized
J gene: TRBJ2-7
CDR3 DNA: TGCGCCAGCAGCCAAGTTGCGGGAGGGCCCGAGCAGTACTTC
CDR3 protein: CASSQVAGGPEQYF

V gene: TRBV5-1
D gene: .
clone size: .
J gene: TRBJ2-5
CDR3 DNA: TGCGCCAGCAGCCTGCAAGAGACCCAGTACTTC
CDR3 protein: CASSLQETQYF

V gene: TRBV21-1
D gene: .
clone size: .
J gene: TRBJ1-2
CDR3 DNA: TGTGCCAGCAGCATTCAGGGGGGAAACTATGGCTACACCTTC
CDR3 protein: CASSIQGGNYGYTF

V gene: TRBV10-3
D gene: .
clone size: .
J gene: TRBJ1-1
CDR3 DNA: TGTGCCATCAGTGAAACCCGGGGCACTGAAGCTTTCTTT
CDR3 protein: CAISETRGTEAFF

V gene: TRBV10-3
D gene: .
clone size: few
J gene: TRBJ2-3
CDR3 DNA: TGTGCCATCAGTCCCAGGCGGGGAGACACAGATACGCAGTATTTT
CDR3 protein: CAISPRRGDTDTQYF

V gene: TRBV4-1
D gene: TRBD1
clone size: few
J gene: TRBJ1-1
CDR3 DNA: TGCGCCAGCAGCCTCGACAGGGGGGTGAGCACTGAAGCTTTCTTT
CDR3 protein: CASSLDRGVSTEAFF

V gene: TRBV5-1
D gene: TRBD1
clone size: .
J gene: TRBJ2-5
CDR3 DNA: TGCGCCAGCAGCTCCAGACAGGGGTCGAAAGAGACCCAGTACTTC
CDR3 protein: CASSSRQGSKETQYF

V gene: TRBV6-5
D gene: TRBD1
clone size: .
J gene: TRBJ1-4
CDR3 DNA: TGTGCCAGCAGTTTACAGGGGGCGGTTGTTCGTGAAAAACTGTTTTTT
CDR3 protein: CASSLQGAVVREKLFF

V gene: TRBV6-1
D gene: TRBD1
clone size: .
J gene: TRBJ1-4
CDR3 DNA: TGTGCCAGCAGTGACCGGGACAGGCCGTTTTTT
CDR3 protein: CASSDRDRPFF

V gene: TRBV6-5
D gene: .
clone size: .
J gene: TRBJ1-2
CDR3 DNA: TGTGCCAGCAGTTACCGGCGGGGATCCTATGGCTACACCTTC
CDR3 protein: CASSYRRGSYGYTF

V gene: TRBV21-1
D gene: .
clone size: .
J gene: TRBJ2-7
CDR3 DNA: TGTGCCAGCAGCAAGGGTCCTAGCGGGAACTACGAGCAGTACTTC
CDR3 protein: CASSKGPSGNYEQYF

V gene: TRBV19
D gene: TRBD1
clone size: .
J gene: TRBJ1-2
CDR3 DNA: TGTGCCAGTAGTATGGCGCCGGGACAGAGCTATGGCTACACCTTC
CDR3 protein: CASSMAPGQSYGYTF

V gene: TRBV6-1
D gene: .
clone size: .
J gene: TRBJ1-1
CDR3 DNA: TGTGCCAGCATAGCTCCCGGGTTCGGCACTGAAGCTTTCTTT
CDR3 protein: CASIAPGFGTEAFF

V gene: TRBV9
D gene: TRBD1
clone size: .
J gene: TRBJ1-2
CDR3 DNA: TGTGCCAGCAGCGACCTACGGGACAGATCTTATGGCTACACCTTC
CDR3 protein: CASSDLRDRSYGYTF

V gene: TRBV6-1
D gene: TRBD1
clone size: few
J gene: TRBJ1-2
CDR3 DNA: TGTGCCAGTATGGACAGGGGATGGTATGGCTACACCTTC
CDR3 protein: CASMDRGWYGYTF

V gene: TRBV29-1
D gene: TRBD1
clone size: once
J gene: TRBJ2-2
CDR3 DNA: TGCAGCGTTGATTTGAGGGCAGGGGGTAACGGGGAGCTGTTTTTT
CDR3 protein: CSVDLRAGGNGELFF

V gene: TRBV7-9
D gene: .
clone size: .
J gene: TRBJ1-1
CDR3 DNA: TGTGCCAGCAGCTTAGGGCAGGGCACCCCGGCTGAAGCTTTCTTT
CDR3 protein: CASSLGQGTPAEAFF

V gene: TRBV12-5
D gene: TRBD1
clone size: .
J gene: TRBJ2-7
CDR3 DNA: TGTGCTAGTGGGATCGGGACAGGGGGTCACGAGCAGTACTTC
CDR3 protein: CASGIGTGGHEQYF

V gene: TRBV6-1
D gene: TRBD1
clone size: .
J gene: TRBJ1-2
CDR3 DNA: TGTGCCAGCAGTGAAGCGGGCAGGGGGAACTATGGCTACACCTTC
CDR3 protein: CASSEAGRGNYGYTF

V gene: TRBV5-1
D gene: .
clone size: few
J gene: TRBJ1-1
CDR3 DNA: TGCGCCAGCAGCTTGGAGGGCAGGGGATACACTGAAGCTTTCTTT
CDR3 protein: CASSLEGRGYTEAFF

V gene: TRBV7-9
D gene: .
clone size: .
J gene: TRBJ1-2
CDR3 DNA: TGTGCCAGCAGCAGCAGGGTCGGCTACACCTTC
CDR3 protein: CASSSRVGYTF

V gene: TRBV18
D gene: TRBD1
clone size: .
J gene: TRBJ1-1
CDR3 DNA: TGTGCCAGCTCACGAGGGACAGGGGGCACTGAAGCTTTCTTT
CDR3 protein: CASSRGTGGTEAFF

V gene: TRBV6-5
D gene: .
clone size: .
J gene: TRBJ2-7
CDR3 DNA: TGTGCCAGCAGTTACAGGGGGAGTGGGGGCGACGAGCAGTACTTC
CDR3 protein: CASSYRGSGGDEQYF

V gene: TRBV6-1
D gene: .
clone size: once
J gene: TRBJ1-2
CDR3 DNA: TGTGCCAGCAGTGCCGGGGCGGGAGCTAACTATGGCTACACCTTC
CDR3 protein: CASSAGAGANYGYTF

V gene: TRBV11-2
D gene: .
clone size: once
J gene: TRBJ2-5
CDR3 DNA: TGTGCCAGCAGCCGACAGACGTCAGGGCGAGAGACCCAGTACTTC
CDR3 protein: CASSRQTSGRETQYF

V gene: TRBV28
D gene: TRBD1
clone size: .
J gene: TRBJ1-1
CDR3 DNA: TGTGCCAGCAGTATCGACAGGGCGAGCACTGAAGCTTTCTTT
CDR3 protein: CASSIDRASTEAFF

V gene: TRBV12-5
D gene: .
clone size: .
J gene: TRBJ2-7
CDR3 DNA: TGTGCTAGTGGTTTGGGCAGACAGACGCAGCAGTACTTC
CDR3 protein: CASGLGRQTQQYF

V gene: TRBV11-2
D gene: .
clone size: .
J gene: TRBJ1-1
CDR3 DNA: TGTGCCAGCAGCTCCAGGGGACTGAACACTGAAGCTTTCTTT
CDR3 protein: CASSSRGLNTEAFF

V gene: TRBV10-3
D gene: TRBD1
clone size: .
J gene: TRBJ1-3
CDR3 DNA: TGTGCCATCGGGGGACAGGGGACTGGAAACACCATATATTTT
CDR3 protein: CAIGGQGTGNTIYF

V gene: TRBV5-6
D gene: .
clone size: once
J gene: TRBJ2-2
CDR3 DNA: TGTGCCAGCAGCCCCGACTTGCGGGGCGGGGAGCTGTTTTTT
CDR3 protein: CASSPDLRGGELFF

V gene: TRBV9
D gene: TRBD1
clone size: .
J gene: TRBJ2-5
CDR3 DNA: TGTGCCAGCAGCATGCCAACCGACAGGGTGCGAGAGACCCAGTACTTC
CDR3 protein: CASSMPTDRVRETQYF

V gene: TRBV30
D gene: .
clone size: .
J gene: TRBJ2-1
CDR3 DNA: TGTGCCTGGAGTGGATGGGGGCTCAATGAGCAGTTCTTC
CDR3 protein: CAWSGWGLNEQFF

V gene: TRBV7-3
D gene: .
clone size: .
J gene: TRBJ2-3
CDR3 DNA: TGTGCCAGCAGCCCCGGGTCCGATACGCAGTATTTT
CDR3 protein: CASSPGSDTQYF

V gene: TRBV2
D gene: .
clone size: .
J gene: TRBJ2-1
CDR3 DNA: TGTGCCAGCAGTGAAGCCCGGACTGCGGGTGACAATGAGCAGTTCTTC
CDR3 protein: CASSEARTAGDNEQFF

V gene: TRBV7-8
D gene: .
clone size: .
J gene: TRBJ1-2
CDR3 DNA: TGTGCCAGCAGCCCGACATGGCAGTATGGCTACACCTTC
CDR3 protein: CASSPTWQYGYTF

V gene: TRBV30
D gene: .
clone size: .
J gene: TRBJ1-1
CDR3 DNA: TGTGCCTGGACTCTGAACACTGAAGCTTTCTTT
CDR3 protein: CAWTLNTEAFF

V gene: TRBV9
D gene: TRBD2
clone size: .
J gene: TRBJ2-1
CDR3 DNA: TGTGCCAGCAGCGTGACTAGCGGGAGCTACAATGAGCAGTTCTTC
CDR3 protein: CASSVTSGSYNEQFF

V gene: TRBV5-1
D gene: .
clone size: once
J gene: TRBJ2-3
CDR3 DNA: TGCGCCAGCAGCTTGGACGGCGCGGGTAGCACAGATACGCAGTATTTT
CDR3 protein: CASSLDGAGSTDTQYF

V gene: TRBV7-2
D gene: .
clone size: .
J gene: TRBJ1-5
CDR3 DNA: TGTGCCAGCAGCTTAGATCTTGAGCCCCAGCATTTT
CDR3 protein: CASSLDLEPQHF

V gene: TRBV7-9
D gene: TRBD1
clone size: .
J gene: TRBJ1-4
CDR3 DNA: TGTGCCAGCAGTCCCGAAGACAGGGCACGGTTTTTT
CDR3 protein: CASSPEDRARFF